Sequencing of this T cell receptor beta chain was carried out in a study of T cells in Graves' hyperthyroidism and ophthalmopathy. The TCR beta CDR3 regions underwent amplification using RNA transcripts as the source. The HTBI primer set drove a first-round RT-PCR of the TCR CDR3. TCRdb reprocessed the multiplex PCR reads via MiXCR and lists one record per CDR3 protein. The data show 93,000 or so distinct CDR3 sequences, with approximately 50% seen just once and about 25% held by the top ten. V trimming: 5 bases; J trimming: 7 bases; junction bases outside the gene matches: 9. The length of the CDR3 is 16 residues. Looked up from germline, CDR1 is SGHTA and CDR2 is FQGTGA. The study based diagnoses on clinical symptoms, serum thyroxine and TRAb, thyroid ultrasound and orbital computed tomography. PBMCs were sourced from 9 to 10 ml fresh peripheral blood.

The sample was blood. This chain connects TRBV7-3 to TRBJ2-1; 12 bases match TRBD2. The source is a man aged 35 to 55 with Graves' hyperthyroidism. CDR3 region: CASSLPTSGSMNEQFF. CDR3 in DNA: TGTGCCAGCAGCCTACCGACTAGCGGGAGTATGAATGAGCAGTTCTTC.